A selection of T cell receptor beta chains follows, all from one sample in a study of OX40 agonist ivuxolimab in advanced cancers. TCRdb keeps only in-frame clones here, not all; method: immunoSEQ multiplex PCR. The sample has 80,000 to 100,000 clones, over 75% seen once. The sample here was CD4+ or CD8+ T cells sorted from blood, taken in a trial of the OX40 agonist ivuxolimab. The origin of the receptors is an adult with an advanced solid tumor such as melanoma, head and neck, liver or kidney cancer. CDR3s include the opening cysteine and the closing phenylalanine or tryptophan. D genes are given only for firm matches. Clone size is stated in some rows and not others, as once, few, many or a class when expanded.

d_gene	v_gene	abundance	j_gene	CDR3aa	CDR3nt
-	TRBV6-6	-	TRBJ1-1	CASSPTENTEAFF	TGTGCCAGCAGCCCGACAGAGAACACTGAAGCTTTCTTT
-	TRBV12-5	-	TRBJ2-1	CASGPPVFGPNNEQFF	TGTGCTAGTGGCCCCCCCGTGTTTGGACCTAACAATGAGCAGTTCTTC
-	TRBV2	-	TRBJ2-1	CASGSGPTTGEQFF	TGTGCCAGCGGGAGCGGACCCACTACGGGTGAGCAGTTCTTC
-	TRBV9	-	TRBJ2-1	CASSVQGNEQFF	TGTGCCAGCAGCGTACAGGGAAATGAGCAGTTCTTC
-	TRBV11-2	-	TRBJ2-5	CASSEGPRRQETQYF	TGTGCCAGCAGCGAAGGCCCGAGGCGCCAAGAGACCCAGTACTTC
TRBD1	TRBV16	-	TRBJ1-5	CASSHYRDRLSNQPQHF	TGTGCCAGCAGCCACTACCGGGACAGACTTAGCAATCAGCCCCAGCATTTT
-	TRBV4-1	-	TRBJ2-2	CASSQGSGELFF	TGCGCCAGCAGCCAAGGTTCCGGGGAGCTGTTTTTT
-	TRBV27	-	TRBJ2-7	CASSFTGREQYF	TGTGCCAGCAGTTTTACAGGGCGGGAGCAGTACTTC
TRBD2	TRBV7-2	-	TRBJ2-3	CASSLGAGGSDTQYF	TGTGCCAGCAGCTTAGGAGCGGGGGGTTCAGATACGCAGTATTTT
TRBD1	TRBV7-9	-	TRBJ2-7	CASSGWDRGHEQYF	TGTGCCAGCAGCGGGTGGGACAGGGGGCACGAGCAGTACTTC
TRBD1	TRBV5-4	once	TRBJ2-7	CASSLGQGAPYEQYF	TGTGCCAGCAGCTTGGGACAGGGGGCGCCCTACGAGCAGTACTTC
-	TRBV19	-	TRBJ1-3	CASSNLGLSGNTIYF	TGTGCCAGTAGTAATTTGGGGCTCTCTGGAAACACCATATATTTT